The entry that follows covers one TCR beta chain sequence. The antigen is undetermined. V shed 5 bases and J shed 7 bases, with 9 bases lying between them. This CDR3 region has 11 residues. Per germline, CDR1 KGHSH and CDR2 LQKENI. The assay was immunoSEQ multiplex PCR, and TCRdb's table has in-frame clones only and misses some. In the table there are 100,000 to 150,000 clones, 65% to 90% of which are singletons. The sample belongs to a study of T cell responses to AZD1222 COVID-19 vaccine. The overall study: Recipients boosted at about 4 weeks or about 12 weeks are pooled. Study results and caveats: It should be noted that donors were predominantly white British and more often female, and clonal diversity was possibly underestimated. Baseline antibody screening turned up just a handful of seropositive AZD1222 recipients.

This clonotype originated in an adult in good health. The specimen was peripheral blood, collected on day 0 of AZD1222 vaccination. The chain is built from TRBV18 and TRBJ2-7, with a possible D match to TRBD2 (5 bases). CDR3 nucleotides: TGTGCCAGCTCAGCCCCGGGGGAGCAGTACTTC. Translated: CASSAPGEQYF.